The 15 T cell receptor beta chains presented below share a single source sample, sequenced in a study of T-cell memory formation after mild COVID-19. TCRdb fed the 5' RACE reads into MiXCR, producing one record per CDR3 protein. The repertoire holds around 300,000 distinct CDR3 sequences, with 13% to 15% as singletons. Sequencing was done on a sample of PBMCs or a T cell subset sorted from them (not recorded which). All receptors come from a man younger than 35 who had mild COVID-19 (a few samples of this study predate the infection). Cell type and time point are not known.

This clonotype appeared many times. This chain links TRBV5-1 with TRBJ2-2; D call uncertain. The length of the CDR3 is 15 residues. The V end lost 0 bases, the J end lost 0 bases, and 6 bases lay between the germline ends. Germline CDR1 and CDR2: SGHRS and YFSETQ. The CDR3 protein is CASSLDRPNTGELFF. CDR3 nucleotides: TGCGCCAGCAGCTTGGACAGACCGAACACCGGGGAGCTGTTTTTT.

This clonotype was detected many times. This chain connects TRBV5-5 to TRBJ2-3, with D possibly matching TRBD1 (6 bases). Germline CDR1 SGHKS, CDR2 YYEKEE (reference sequence). V lost 0 bases to trimming and J lost 6 bases, with 11 bases between them. This CDR3 is 14 amino acids long. CDR3 sequence: CASSLVQGSDTQYF. In DNA, the CDR3 is TGTGCCAGCAGCTTGGTACAGGGCTCGGATACGCAGTATTTT. The variable domain in full, completed from reference TRBV5-5 and TRBJ2-3, reads DAGVTQSPTHLIKTRGQQVTLRCSPISGHKSVSWYQQVLGQGPQFIFQYYEKEERGRGNFPDRFSARQFPNYSSELNVNALLLGDSALYLCASSLVQGSDTQYFGPGTRLTVL.

This clonotype was counted a few times. The J gene is TRBJ2-3, the V gene TRBV5-1; tentative D call: TRBD2 (5 bases). V lost 0 bases, J lost 2 bases, and 13 bases lay in between. Germline loops: CDR1 SGHRS, CDR2 YFSETQ. The CDR3 length is 16 residues. The CDR3 DNA reads as TGCGCCAGCAGCTTGGAGGGTCCGGGGTACACAGATACGCAGTATTTT. Amino acids: CASSLEGPGYTDTQYF. Variable domain in full (rest from reference TRBV5-1 and TRBJ2-3): KAGVTQTPRYLIKTRGQQVTLSCSPISGHRSVSWYQQTPGQGLQFLFEYFSETQRNKGNFPGRFSGRQFSNSRSEMNVSTLELGDSALYLCASSLEGPGYTDTQYFGPGTRLTVL.

This clonotype was recorded at least ten times. V gene TRBV6-6 combines with J gene TRBJ2-5; maybe TRBD2 (6 bases). The CDR3 covers 15 residues. V was cut by 5 bases and J by 1 base, with 14 bases left in between. Germline CDR1 is MNHNY and CDR2 is SVGAGI (reference sequence). The CDR3 sequence is CASSPPGGVQETQYF. CDR3 bases: TGTGCCAGCAGTCCCCCCGGGGGAGTCCAAGAGACCCAGTACTTC.

The gene calls are TRBV4-3 and TRBJ2-1; 7 bases fit TRBD1. Germline loops: CDR1 LGHNA, CDR2 YSLEER. Trimming at V came to 4 bases and at J to 5 bases, leaving 11 bases not matched to a gene. The CDR3 is made up of 16 amino acids. CDR3 region: CASSPKGRQGNNEQFF. The CDR3 DNA reads as TGCGCCAGCAGCCCCAAGGGGAGACAGGGAAACAATGAGCAGTTCTTC.

V usage is TRBV12-5 and J usage is TRBJ1-2; D is unresolved. The CDR3 runs to 14 residues. The V gene lost 4 bases and the J gene lost 8 bases, with 17 bases spanning the gap. Looked up from germline, CDR1 is LGHNT and CDR2 is FRNRAP. The CDR3 sequence is CASGWAGRTFGYTF. DNA of the CDR3: TGTGCTAGTGGTTGGGCGGGCAGAACATTCGGCTACACCTTC.

This clonotype was observed a handful of times. The chain is built from TRBV21-1 and TRBJ2-3; the table calls TRBD2, which could not be checked here. TRBV21-1 is annotated as a pseudogene. The CDR3 runs to 16 residues. The CDR3 sequence is CASSLRTSGGTDTQYF. The CDR3 DNA reads as TGTGCCAGCAGCCTCCGGACTAGCGGGGGGACAGATACGCAGTATTTT.

The chain uses TRBV27 and TRBJ2-4, with 9 positions matching TRBD1. The V segment lost 3 bases and the J segment 0 bases; nucleotides outside the gene matches: 9. In germline, CDR1 is MNHEY, CDR2 SMNVEV (reference sequence). CDR3 length: 18 amino acids. The CDR3 here is CASSFPRQGVVAKNIQYF. The CDR3 region has the DNA TGTGCCAGCAGTTTCCCCCGACAGGGGGTGGTAGCCAAAAACATTCAGTACTTC.

There are a few counts of this clonotype. The CDR3, as DNA: TGTGCCACCAGCAAAATCCCCATGGCTACCTCCTACGAGCAGTACGTC. It is translated as CATSKIPMATSYEQYV. The V call is TRBV15, the J call TRBJ2-7; unclear D gene. V lost 4 bases and J 0 bases, leaving 16 bases between the germline ends. CDR3 size: 16 residues. Germline lookup yields CDR1 LNHNV and CDR2 YYDKDF (reference sequence).

This chain uses TRBV5-6 with TRBJ2-7, with D possibly being TRBD1 (5 bases). The CDR3 sequence is 14 residues long. Germline CDR1 SGHDT, CDR2 YYEEEE. V dropped 7 bases and J dropped 2 bases, with 16 bases sitting between them. CDR3 nucleotides: TGTGCCAGCGGGTCCCGGGTCAGGGCCTACGAGCAGTACTTC. Translation: CASGSRVRAYEQYF.

This clonotype showed up just a few times. This rearrangement joins TRBV7-2 to TRBJ2-7; 14 bases align to TRBD2. CDR1 SGHTA and CDR2 FQGNSA come from the germline V gene. With V trimmed by 5 bases and J by 5 bases, 11 bases remained unmatched. This CDR3 is 17 amino acids long. Written as DNA, the CDR3 is TGTGCCAGCAGCCCGACTAGCGGGGGGGCCGAGGAACACGAGCAGTACTTC. Translation: CASSPTSGGAEEHEQYF.

This sequence joins TRBV5-6 and TRBJ1-4; D not resolved. V was shortened by 4 bases and J by 10 bases, with 11 bases between the two germline ends. The CDR3 runs 12 residues. Germline V gene data show CDR1 as SGHDT and CDR2 as YYEEEE. In DNA, the CDR3 is TGTGCCAGCAGCACGACCGAGGGAAAACTGTTTTTT. Its protein product is CASSTTEGKLFF.

The V call is TRBV18, the J call TRBJ1-1, with no clear D. Trimming removed 3 bases from V and 3 bases from J, with 11 bases in between. Germline loops: CDR1 KGHSH, CDR2 LQKENI. The CDR3 extends over 14 amino acids. The CDR3 sequence is CASSPTDAYTEAFF. CDR3 bases: TGTGCCAGCTCACCTACGGACGCCTACACTGAAGCTTTCTTT.

This clonotype was seen a few times. The J gene is TRBJ1-5, the V gene TRBV15, with a weak D call TRBD1 (5 bases). Germline-derived CDR1 and CDR2 are LNHNV and YYDKDF (reference sequence). V lost 0 bases to trimming and J lost 2 bases, with 14 bases between them. The CDR3 totals 17 residues. The CDR3 DNA is TGTGCCACCAGCAGAGATTGGGGCAGGGTGGGCAATCAGCCCCAGCATTTT. It is translated as CATSRDWGRVGNQPQHF.

The rearrangement uses TRBV4-1 and TRBJ1-2; 11 bases match TRBD1. Germline lookup yields CDR1 MGHRA and CDR2 YSYEKL. V dropped 0 bases and J dropped 8; count of bases not matched to a gene: 2. This CDR3 spans 14 amino acids. CDR3 DNA: TGCGCCAGCAGCCAAGAGAGGACAGGGGGCGGCTACACCTTC. Residues: CASSQERTGGGYTF.